This TCR beta chain appears in the sequencing data of a study of Ad26.COV2.S vaccination and SARS-CoV-2 variants. The wider study: Donor was assigned to the Ad26.COV2.S arm of trial COV1001. Dosing was one shot or two shots 56 days apart.

Libraries were prepared by immunoSEQ multiplex PCR; TCRdb keeps only in-frame clonotypes and omits some of them. Of fewer than 400,000 clones listed, around four fifths are singletons. Indicated treatment: approximately 18 received Ad26.COV2.S at low or high dose, single or two shots; five or six received placebo; per-sample allocation not given. Day 63 following the first vaccine or placebo injection was when the samples were taken. SARS-CoV-2 spike from the Wuhan strain was encoded by the vaccine, an Ad26 vector. Findings and limits, study-wide: Analyses of TCR breadth and depth may have underestimated total T cell responses.

CDR3 length: 13 residues. Germline values: CDR1 SGHRS, CDR2 YFSETQ. V gave up 3 bases and J gave up 3 bases, with 9 bases separating them. Details on this clone: As yet, its antigen is unknown.

The V call is TRBV5-1, the J call TRBJ1-2; D gene uncertain. The sequence was collected from a person aged 18-65 years who received the Ad26.COV2.S COVID-19 vaccine or a placebo. The sequences come from peripheral blood, collected in a trial of Ad26.COV2.S vaccine versus placebo. CDR3 nucleotide sequence: TGCGCCAGCAGCTACACACTCGACTATGGCTACACCTTC. Translation: CASSYTLDYGYTF. The whole variable domain, filled in from reference TRBV5-1 and TRBJ1-2, reads KAGVTQTPRYLIKTRGQQVTLSCSPISGHRSVSWYQQTPGQGLQFLFEYFSETQRNKGNFPGRFSGRQFSNSRSEMNVSTLELGDSALYLCASSYTLDYGYTFGSGTRLTVV.